This T cell receptor beta chain was recorded in a study of T-cell reconstitution after alpha-beta-depleted transplantation in children (dated by TCRdb to about 2016). Turning to the overall study: The study quantitatively tracked T-cell immune reconstitution after TCRalphabeta/CD19-depleted allogeneic hematopoietic cell transplantation in children using TCR repertoire profiling.

Concerning this clonotype itself: No cognate antigen has been identified for it. No base quality information exists; no much larger clone differs at one position.

Receptor amplification or capture employed PCR. Sequencing took place on an Illumina HiSeq 2500. TCR libraries were prepared with molecular barcoding, using unique molecular identifiers to normalize TCRbeta repertoire quantification. In TCRdb, the public reads were trimmed at Q25 with fastp and aligned with MiXCR, with productive beta chains retained. Duplicate CDR3 protein sequences are folded into a single record with the most common DNA and genes. This sample gives under 450,000 distinct CDR3 sequences in total; 13% of them show up just once. Roughly 4.3% of the sample belongs to the ten largest clones. V lost 2 bases and J lost 7 bases; the stretch between them is 16 bases long. The cysteine opens and the phenylalanine closes a CDR3 of 15 amino acids. The read is trimmed to its CDR3 DNA, 45 bases read in frame from base 1. As encoded in the germline V gene, CDR1 is SGHRS while CDR2 is YFSETQ.

Sequenced here: PBMCs, sampled from the stem cell graft. This receptor was identified in a human donor who donated a stem cell graft to a child with Fanconi anemia. The V and J genes are TRBV5-1 and TRBJ2-1; a confident D gene designation cannot be given. This receptor has the CDR3 CASSLIPGIENEQFF. The DNA sequence is given as TGCGCCAGCAGCTTAATCCCCGGTATTGAGAATGAGCAGTTCTTC.